The rows below give T cell receptor beta chains drawn from one sample of a study of blood T cell repertoires in COVID-19. TCRdb keeps only in-frame clones here, not all; method: immunoSEQ multiplex PCR. The data contain 200,000 to 250,000 clones, roughly 92% of them singletons. The sequenced sample consisted of peripheral blood. Source of these receptors: a man aged 60-69 years with COVID-19, enrolled during active disease. CDR3s include the opening cysteine and the closing phenylalanine or tryptophan. The D gene is left open where the match is weak. Rows may omit the clone size; those that give it use once, few, many or a size class.

.	.	TRBV4-2	TRBJ1-1	TGTGCCAGCAGCCCATTTGGGGGGGCTGGGACTGAAGCTTTCTTT	CASSPFGGAGTEAFF
TRBD2	.	TRBV11-3	TRBJ2-1	TGTGCCAGCAGCGAGGGACTAGCGGGGAGGGAGCAGTTCTTC	CASSEGLAGREQFF
.	once	TRBV9	TRBJ2-1	TGTGCCAGCAGCGTAGAGATCGGGGCGGGACAGAGCTACAATGAGCAGTTCTTC	CASSVEIGAGQSYNEQFF
TRBD1	.	TRBV6-7	TRBJ1-6	TGTGCCAGCAGTAGGACAGGGTCACATAATTCACCCCTCCACTTT	CASSRTGSHNSPLHF
.	.	TRBV3-1/TRBV3-2	TRBJ2-7	TGTGCCAGCAGCCAAGAAGGTGGACTCCTAGGCGAGCAGTACTTC	CASSQEGGLLGEQYF
.	once	TRBV7-9	TRBJ1-2	TGTGCCAGCAGCTTAGGAATCTCAGGGCTTAACTATGGCTACACCTTC	CASSLGISGLNYGYTF
.	.	TRBV6-6	TRBJ1-5	TGTGCCAGCAGTTACGGCAGGAATCAGCCCCAGCATTTT	CASSYGRNQPQHF
TRBD2	.	TRBV15	TRBJ2-6	TGTGCCACCAGCAGAGAGGGGCTAGCGGGAGGATCCGGGGCCAACGTCCTGACTTTC	CATSREGLAGGSGANVLTF
.	.	TRBV30	TRBJ2-7	TGTGCCTACCAGCCCTCCCGGGGACTCCTAGCGGAGCAGTACTTC	CAYQPSRGLLAEQYF
.	.	TRBV9	TRBJ2-7	TGTGCCAGCAGCGTCGTGAGTGCAGGGGAGCAGCAGTACTTC	CASSVVSAGEQQYF
TRBD2	.	TRBV4-1	TRBJ2-2	TGCGCCAGCAGCCAAGATTTGGCGGGGGGGACCAGCACCGGGGAGCTGTTTTTT	CASSQDLAGGTSTGELFF
.	once	TRBV3-1/TRBV3-2	TRBJ2-1	TGTGCCAGCAGCCCACACCCGGGCAGGGCCTCCAATGAGCAGTTCTTC	CASSPHPGRASNEQFF
.	.	TRBV29-1	TRBJ2-7	TGCAGCGTTTCCAGGGGCTCCAACTACGAGCAGTACTTC	CSVSRGSNYEQYF
.	.	TRBV2	TRBJ1-4	TGTGCCAGCAGTGAACGGGGGAAGTGGGCAACTAATGAAAAACTGTTTTTT	CASSERGKWATNEKLFF
TRBD1	.	TRBV4-1	TRBJ1-2	TGCGCCAGCAGCCCAGCCATGACAGGGGGCGGGTTAGGCTATGGCTACACCTTC	CASSPAMTGGGLGYGYTF
.	.	TRBV24-1	TRBJ2-2	TGTGCCACCAGTGGGCGGACTGGCGGCACCGGGGAGCTGTTTTTT	CATSGRTGGTGELFF